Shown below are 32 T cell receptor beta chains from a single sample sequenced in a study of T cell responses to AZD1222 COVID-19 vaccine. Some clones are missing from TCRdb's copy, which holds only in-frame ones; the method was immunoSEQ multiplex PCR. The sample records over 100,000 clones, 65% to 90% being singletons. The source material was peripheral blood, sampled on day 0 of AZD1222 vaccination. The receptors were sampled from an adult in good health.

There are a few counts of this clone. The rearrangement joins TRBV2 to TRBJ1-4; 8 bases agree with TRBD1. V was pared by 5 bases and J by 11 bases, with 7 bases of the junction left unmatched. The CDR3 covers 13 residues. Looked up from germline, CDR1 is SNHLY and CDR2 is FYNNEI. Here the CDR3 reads CASSSSGGGKLFF. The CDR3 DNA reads TGTGCCAGCAGTTCCTCAGGGGGCGGGAAACTGTTTTTT.

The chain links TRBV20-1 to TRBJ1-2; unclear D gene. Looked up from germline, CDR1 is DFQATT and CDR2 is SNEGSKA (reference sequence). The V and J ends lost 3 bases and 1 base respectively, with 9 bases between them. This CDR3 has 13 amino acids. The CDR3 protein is CSASNSFNYGYTF. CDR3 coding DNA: TGCAGTGCTAGTAACAGCTTTAACTATGGCTACACCTTC.

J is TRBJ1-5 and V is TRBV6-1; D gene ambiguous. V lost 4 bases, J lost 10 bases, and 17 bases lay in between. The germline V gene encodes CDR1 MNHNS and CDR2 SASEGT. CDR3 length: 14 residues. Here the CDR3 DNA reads TGTGCCAGCAGTGCGCTCTCGTCAAGAGATCCCCAGCATTTT. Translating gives CASSALSSRDPQHF.

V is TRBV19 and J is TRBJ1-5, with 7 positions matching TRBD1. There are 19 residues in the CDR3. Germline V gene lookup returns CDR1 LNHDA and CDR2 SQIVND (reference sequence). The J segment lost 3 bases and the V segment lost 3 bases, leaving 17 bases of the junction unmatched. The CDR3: CASSITLLRQGRDNQPQHF. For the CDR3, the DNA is TGTGCCAGTAGTATCACCCTCCTTCGACAGGGAAGGGACAATCAGCCCCAGCATTTT.

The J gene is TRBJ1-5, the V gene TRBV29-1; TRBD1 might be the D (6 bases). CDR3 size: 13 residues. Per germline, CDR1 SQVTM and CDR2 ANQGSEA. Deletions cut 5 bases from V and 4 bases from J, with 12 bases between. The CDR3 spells CSVLGQGNQPQHF. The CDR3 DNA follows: TGCAGCGTTTTGGGGCAGGGGAATCAGCCCCAGCATTTT.

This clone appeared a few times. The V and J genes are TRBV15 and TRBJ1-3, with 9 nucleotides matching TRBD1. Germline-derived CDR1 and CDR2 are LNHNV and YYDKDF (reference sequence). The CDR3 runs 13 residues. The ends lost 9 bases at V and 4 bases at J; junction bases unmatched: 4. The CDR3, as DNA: TGTGCCACAGGACAGGGGTCGGGAAACACCATATATTTT. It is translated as CATGQGSGNTIYF.

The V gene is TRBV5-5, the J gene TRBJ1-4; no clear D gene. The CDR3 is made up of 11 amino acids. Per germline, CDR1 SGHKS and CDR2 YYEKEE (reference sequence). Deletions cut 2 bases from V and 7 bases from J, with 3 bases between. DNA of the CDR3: TGTGCCAGCAGCTTTGTTGAAAAACTGTTTTTT. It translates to CASSFVEKLFF.

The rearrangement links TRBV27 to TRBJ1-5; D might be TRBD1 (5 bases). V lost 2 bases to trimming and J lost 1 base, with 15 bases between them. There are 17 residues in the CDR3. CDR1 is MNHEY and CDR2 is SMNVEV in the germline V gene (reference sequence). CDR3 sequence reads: CASSLHGLGESNQPQHF. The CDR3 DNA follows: TGTGCCAGCAGTTTACACGGCCTGGGGGAAAGCAATCAGCCCCAGCATTTT.

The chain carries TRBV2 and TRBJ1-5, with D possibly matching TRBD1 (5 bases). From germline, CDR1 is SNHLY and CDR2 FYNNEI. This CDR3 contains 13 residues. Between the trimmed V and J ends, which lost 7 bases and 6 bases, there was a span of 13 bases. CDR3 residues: CASIKGTGQPQHF. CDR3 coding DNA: TGTGCCAGCATCAAGGGCACAGGTCAGCCCCAGCATTTT.

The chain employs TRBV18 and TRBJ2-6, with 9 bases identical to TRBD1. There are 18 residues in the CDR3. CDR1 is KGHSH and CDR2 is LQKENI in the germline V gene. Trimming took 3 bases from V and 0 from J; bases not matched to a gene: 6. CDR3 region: CASSPTGTGTSGANVLTF. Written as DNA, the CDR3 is TGTGCCAGCTCACCCACAGGGACAGGGACCTCTGGGGCCAACGTCCTGACTTTC.

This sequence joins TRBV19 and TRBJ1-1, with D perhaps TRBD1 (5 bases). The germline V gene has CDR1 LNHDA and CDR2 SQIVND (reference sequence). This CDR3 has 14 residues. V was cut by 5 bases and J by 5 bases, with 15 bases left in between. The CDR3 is CASSLGLLGTEAFF. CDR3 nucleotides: TGTGCCAGTAGTCTGGGGCTACTAGGGACTGAAGCTTTCTTT.

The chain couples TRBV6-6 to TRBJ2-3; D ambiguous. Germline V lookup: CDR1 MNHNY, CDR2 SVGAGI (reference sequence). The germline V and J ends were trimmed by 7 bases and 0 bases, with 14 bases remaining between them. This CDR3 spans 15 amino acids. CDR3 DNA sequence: TGTGCCAGCACCCCGCAGCCTCAAAGCACAGATACGCAGTATTTT. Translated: CASTPQPQSTDTQYF.

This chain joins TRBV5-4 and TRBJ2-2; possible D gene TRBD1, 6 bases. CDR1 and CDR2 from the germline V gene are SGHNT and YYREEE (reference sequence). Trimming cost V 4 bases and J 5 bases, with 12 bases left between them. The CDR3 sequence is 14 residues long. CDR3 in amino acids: CASSPKDRTGELFF. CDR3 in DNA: TGTGCCAGCAGCCCGAAAGACAGGACCGGGGAGCTGTTTTTT.

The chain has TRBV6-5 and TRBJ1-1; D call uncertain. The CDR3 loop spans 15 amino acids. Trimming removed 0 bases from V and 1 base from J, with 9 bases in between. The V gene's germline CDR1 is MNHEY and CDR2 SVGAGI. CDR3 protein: CASSYSMLQNTEAFF. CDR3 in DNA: TGTGCCAGCAGTTACTCGATGCTACAGAACACTGAAGCTTTCTTT.

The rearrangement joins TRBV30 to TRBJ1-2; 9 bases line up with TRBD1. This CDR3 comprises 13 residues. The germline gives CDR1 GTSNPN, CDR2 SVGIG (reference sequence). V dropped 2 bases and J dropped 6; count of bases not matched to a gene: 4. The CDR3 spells CAWSTRDRDGYTF. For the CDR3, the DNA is TGTGCCTGGAGTACCCGGGACAGGGATGGCTACACCTTC.

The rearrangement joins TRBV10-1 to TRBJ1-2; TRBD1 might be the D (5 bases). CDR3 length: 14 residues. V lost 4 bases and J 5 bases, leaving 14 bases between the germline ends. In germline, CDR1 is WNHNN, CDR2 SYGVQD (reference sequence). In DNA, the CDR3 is TGCGCCAGCAGTGGAGGCTCTTCAGGGTATGGCTACACCTTC. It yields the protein CASSGGSSGYGYTF.

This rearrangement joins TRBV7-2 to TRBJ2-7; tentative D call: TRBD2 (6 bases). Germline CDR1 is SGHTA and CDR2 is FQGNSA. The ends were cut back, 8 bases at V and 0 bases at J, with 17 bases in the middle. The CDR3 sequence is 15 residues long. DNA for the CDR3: TGTGCCAGCCGGCCGGGGCGGGGTAGCTCCTACGAGCAGTACTTC. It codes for CASRPGRGSSYEQYF.

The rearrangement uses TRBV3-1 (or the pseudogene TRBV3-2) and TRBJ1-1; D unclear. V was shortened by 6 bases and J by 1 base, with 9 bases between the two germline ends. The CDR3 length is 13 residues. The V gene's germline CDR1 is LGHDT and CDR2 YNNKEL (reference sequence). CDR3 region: CASRGRQNTEAFF. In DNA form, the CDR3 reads TGTGCCAGCAGGGGCAGACAGAACACTGAAGCTTTCTTT.

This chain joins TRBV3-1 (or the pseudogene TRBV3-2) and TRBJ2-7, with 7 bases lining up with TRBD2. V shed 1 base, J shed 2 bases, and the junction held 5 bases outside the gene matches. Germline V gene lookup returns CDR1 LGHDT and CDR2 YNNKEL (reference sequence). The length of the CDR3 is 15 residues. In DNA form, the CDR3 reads TGTGCCAGCAGCCAAGCGAGAGCGGGGCCCTACGAGCAGTACTTC. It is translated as CASSQARAGPYEQYF.

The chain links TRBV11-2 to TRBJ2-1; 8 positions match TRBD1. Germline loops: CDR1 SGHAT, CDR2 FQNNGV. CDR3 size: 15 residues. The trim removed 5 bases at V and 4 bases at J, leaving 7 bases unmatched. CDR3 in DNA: TGTGCCAGCAGCCGTGAGACAGGGGAATACAATGAGCAGTTCTTC. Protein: CASSRETGEYNEQFF.

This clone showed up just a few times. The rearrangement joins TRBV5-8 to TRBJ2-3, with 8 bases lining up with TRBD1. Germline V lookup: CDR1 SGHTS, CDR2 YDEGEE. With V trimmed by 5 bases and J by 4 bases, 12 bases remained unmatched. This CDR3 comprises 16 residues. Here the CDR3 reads CASRTPETGVSDTQYF. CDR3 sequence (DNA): TGTGCCAGCAGAACCCCAGAGACAGGGGTTTCAGATACGCAGTATTTT. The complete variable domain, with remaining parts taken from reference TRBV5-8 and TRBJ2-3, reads EAGVTQSPTHLIKTRGQQATLRCSPISGHTSVYWYQQALGLGLQFLLWYDEGEERNRGNFPPRFSGRQFPNYSSELNVNALELEDSALYLCASRTPETGVSDTQYFGPGTRLTVL.

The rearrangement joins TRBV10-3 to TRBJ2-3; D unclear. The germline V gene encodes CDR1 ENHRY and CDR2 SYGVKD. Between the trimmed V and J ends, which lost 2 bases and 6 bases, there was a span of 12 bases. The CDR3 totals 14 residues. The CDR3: CAISERSNGDTQYF. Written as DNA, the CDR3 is TGTGCCATCAGTGAGCGGTCTAACGGGGATACGCAGTATTTT.

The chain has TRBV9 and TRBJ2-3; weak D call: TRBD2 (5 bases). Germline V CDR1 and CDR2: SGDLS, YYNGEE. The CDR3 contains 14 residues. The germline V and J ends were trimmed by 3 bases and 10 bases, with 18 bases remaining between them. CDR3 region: CASSADPGNTAQYF. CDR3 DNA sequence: TGTGCCAGCAGCGCCGATCCGGGGAATACGGCGCAGTATTTT.

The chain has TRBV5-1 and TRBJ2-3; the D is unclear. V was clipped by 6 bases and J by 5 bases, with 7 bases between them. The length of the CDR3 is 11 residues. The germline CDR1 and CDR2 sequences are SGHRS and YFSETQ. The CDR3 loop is CASTQEDTQYF. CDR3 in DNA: TGCGCCAGCACCCAGGAAGATACGCAGTATTTT.

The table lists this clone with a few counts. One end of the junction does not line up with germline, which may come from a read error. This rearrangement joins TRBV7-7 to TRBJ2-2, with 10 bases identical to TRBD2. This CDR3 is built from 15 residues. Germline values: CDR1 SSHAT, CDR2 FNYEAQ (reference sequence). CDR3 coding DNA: TGTGCTAGCAGCACGGGACTAGCGTTTACCGGGGAGCTGTTTTTT. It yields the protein CASSTGLAFTGELFF.

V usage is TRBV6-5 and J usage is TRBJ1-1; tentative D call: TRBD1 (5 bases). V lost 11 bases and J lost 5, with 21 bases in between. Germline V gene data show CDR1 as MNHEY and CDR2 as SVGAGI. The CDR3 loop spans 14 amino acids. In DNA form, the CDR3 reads TGTGCCGCCCGAGGGTCATTAAGACAGACTGAAGCTTTCTTT. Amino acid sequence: CAARGSLRQTEAFF.

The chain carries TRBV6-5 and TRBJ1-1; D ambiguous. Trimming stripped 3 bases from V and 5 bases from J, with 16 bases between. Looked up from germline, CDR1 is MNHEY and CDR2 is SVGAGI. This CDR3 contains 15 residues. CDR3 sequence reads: CASSYPAGGKTEAFF. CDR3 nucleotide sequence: TGTGCCAGCAGTTATCCAGCAGGAGGAAAGACTGAAGCTTTCTTT.

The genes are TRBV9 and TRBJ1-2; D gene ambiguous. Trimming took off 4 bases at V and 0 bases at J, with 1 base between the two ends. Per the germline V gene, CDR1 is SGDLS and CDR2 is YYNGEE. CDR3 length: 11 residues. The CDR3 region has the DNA TGTGCCAGCAGCACTAACTATGGCTACACCTTC. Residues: CASSTNYGYTF. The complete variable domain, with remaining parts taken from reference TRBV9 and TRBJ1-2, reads DSGVTQTPKHLITATGQRVTLRCSPRSGDLSVYWYQQSLDQGLQFLIQYYNGEERAKGNILERFSAQQFPDLHSELNLSSLELGDSALYFCASSTNYGYTFGSGTRLTVV.

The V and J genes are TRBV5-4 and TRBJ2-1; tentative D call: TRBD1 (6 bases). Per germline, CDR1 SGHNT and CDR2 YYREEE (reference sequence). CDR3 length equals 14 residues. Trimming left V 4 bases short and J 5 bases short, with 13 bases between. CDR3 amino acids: CASSISDRNNEQFF. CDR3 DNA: TGTGCCAGCAGCATCTCTGACAGGAACAATGAGCAGTTCTTC.

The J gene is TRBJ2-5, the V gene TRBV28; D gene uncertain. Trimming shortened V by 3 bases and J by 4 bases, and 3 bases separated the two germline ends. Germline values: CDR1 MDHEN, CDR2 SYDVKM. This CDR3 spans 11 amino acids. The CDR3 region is CASSFGETQYF. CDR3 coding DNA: TGTGCCAGCAGTTTTGGAGAGACCCAGTACTTC.

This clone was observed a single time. In DNA form, the CDR3 reads TGTGCCAGCAGCTTAAAAACAGGGGGAAGCAATCAGCCCCAGCATTTT. Its protein product is CASSLKTGGSNQPQHF. This chain connects TRBV5-4 to TRBJ1-5; 8 positions agree with TRBD1. V was pared by 2 bases and J by 1 base, with 5 bases of the junction left unmatched. Germline CDR1 is SGHNT and CDR2 is YYREEE (reference sequence). The CDR3 is made up of 16 amino acids. The variable domain in full, with the rest retrieved from reference TRBV5-4 and TRBJ1-5, is ETGVTQSPTHLIKTRGQQVTLRCSSQSGHNTVSWYQQALGQGPQFIFQYYREEENGRGNFPPRFSGLQFPNYSSELNVNALELDDSALYLCASSLKTGGSNQPQHFGDGTRLSIL.

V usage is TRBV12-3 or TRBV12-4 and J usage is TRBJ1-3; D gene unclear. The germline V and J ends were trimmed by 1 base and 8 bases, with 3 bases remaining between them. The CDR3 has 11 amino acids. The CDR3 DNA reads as TGTGCCAGCAGTTTAGTTCACACCATATATTTT. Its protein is CASSLVHTIYF.